This T cell receptor (beta chain) was retrieved from a study of early T cells in non-severe SARS-CoV-2 infection. Attached unique molecular identifiers marked individual cDNA molecules. TCRdb itself ran the 5' RACE reads through MiXCR, one entry per CDR3 protein. Seen here are about 25,000 distinct CDR3 sequences, 5.5% to 7% observed once, and the top ten hold less than 2.5%. Only a few counts were recorded for this clonotype. This CDR3 is 13 amino acids long. V shed 9 bases, J shed 5 bases, and the junction held 6 bases outside the gene matches. The germline CDR1 and CDR2 sequences are SGHRS and YFSETQ.

Sequencing input: whole blood. This receptor was obtained from an adult who was a healthcare worker with PCR-confirmed SARS-CoV-2 infection or an uninfected control (not recorded which). The J gene is TRBJ2-1, the V gene TRBV5-1; TRBD1 matches 9 bases. The CDR3 is CANKRDRDNEQFF. CDR3 nucleotides: TGCGCCAACAAACGGGACAGGGACAATGAGCAGTTCTTC.